This T cell receptor (beta chain) emerged from a study of cytotoxic CD8 clonotypes in ibrutinib-treated CLL. Data came from immunoSEQ multiplex PCR; TCRdb stores just in-frame clones and leaves some out. The data contain some 20,000 clones, approximately 77% of them seen just once; the ten biggest clones take up 6.5% to 8%. CDR3 length: 15 amino acids. V was clipped by 3 bases and J by 9 bases; unmatched bases: 10. Germline CDR1 reads MNHEY; CDR2 reads SMNVEV (reference sequence). The source of roughly 2 micrograms of genomic DNA for TCR beta libraries was cryopreserved PBMCs. The source is a human donor with chronic lymphocytic leukemia. This chain uses TRBV27 with TRBJ2-1, with 8 bases matching TRBD1. The sequencing used PBMCs, collected before ibrutinib treatment. The CDR3 sequence: CASSFRTGSRGEQFF. In DNA form, the CDR3 reads TGTGCCAGCAGTTTCCGGACAGGGAGTCGAGGTGAGCAGTTCTTC.